The T cell receptor (beta chain) described here comes from a study of cytomegalovirus exposure and HLA in healthy donors. About the research overall: Of the donors genotyped, about 390 in all, 65% to 90% fell in the Caucasian-associated ancestry cluster. Study-wide results and limits: In a later analysis, DRB1 alleles had the most associated TCRs; HLA-C alleles the fewest.

Notes on this clone: The antigen is unknown.

This PCR relied on a set of 60 Vbeta primers and 13 Jbeta primers. The protocol was immunoSEQ multiplex PCR, while the TCRdb copy is restricted to in-frame clones and leaves out a portion. The sample features approximately 68,000 clones, with 6.5% to 9% in its top ten. The CDR3 consists of 14 residues. Trimming left V 5 bases short and J 3 bases short, with 17 bases between. The germline gives CDR1 GTSNPN, CDR2 SVGIG (reference sequence). The sequence derives from a female donor in good health and CMV-seropositive. Sequencing was carried out using PBMCs. J is TRBJ2-7 and V is TRBV30; D is perhaps TRBD1 (6 bases). The CDR3 nucleotides are TGTGCCTGGGATACCGGGACAACTAGCTACGAGCAGTACTTC. Translating gives CAWDTGTTSYEQYF.